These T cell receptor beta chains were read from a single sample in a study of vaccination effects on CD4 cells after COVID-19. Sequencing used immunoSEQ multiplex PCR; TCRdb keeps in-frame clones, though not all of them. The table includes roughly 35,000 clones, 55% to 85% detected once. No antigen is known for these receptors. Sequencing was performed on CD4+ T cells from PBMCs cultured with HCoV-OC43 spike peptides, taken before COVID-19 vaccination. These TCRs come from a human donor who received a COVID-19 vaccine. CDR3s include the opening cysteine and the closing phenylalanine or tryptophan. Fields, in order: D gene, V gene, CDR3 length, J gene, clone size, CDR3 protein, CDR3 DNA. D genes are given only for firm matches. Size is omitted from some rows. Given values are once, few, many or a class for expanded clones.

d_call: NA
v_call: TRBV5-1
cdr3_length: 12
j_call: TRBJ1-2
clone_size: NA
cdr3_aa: CASRPANYGYTF
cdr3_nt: TGCGCCAGCAGACCAGCTAACTATGGCTACACCTTC

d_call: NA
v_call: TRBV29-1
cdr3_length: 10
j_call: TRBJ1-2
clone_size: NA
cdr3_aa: CSVDSYGYTF
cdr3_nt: TGCAGCGTTGATTCCTATGGCTACACCTTC

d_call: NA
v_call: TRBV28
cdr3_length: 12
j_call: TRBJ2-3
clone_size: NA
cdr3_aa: CASSSTPDTQYF
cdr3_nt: TGTGCCAGCAGCTCCACCCCAGATACGCAGTATTTT

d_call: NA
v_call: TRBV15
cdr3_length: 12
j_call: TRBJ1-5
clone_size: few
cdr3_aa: CATSRDNQPQHF
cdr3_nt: TGTGCCACCAGCAGGGACAATCAGCCCCAGCATTTT

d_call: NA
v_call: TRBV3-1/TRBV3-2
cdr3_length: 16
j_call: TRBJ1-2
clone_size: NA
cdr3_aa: CASSPLGAGSNYGYTF
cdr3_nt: TGTGCCAGCAGCCCCCTAGGGGCAGGGAGTAACTATGGCTACACCTTC

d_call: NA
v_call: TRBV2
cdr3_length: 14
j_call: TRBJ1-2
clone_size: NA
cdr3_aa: CASSERRQANGYTF
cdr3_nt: TGTGCCAGCAGTGAAAGGAGACAAGCCAATGGCTACACCTTC

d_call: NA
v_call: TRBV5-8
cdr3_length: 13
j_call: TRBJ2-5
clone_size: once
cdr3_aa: CASSLSGSGTQYF
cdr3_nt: TGTGCCAGCAGCTTGTCTGGGTCGGGGACCCAGTACTTC

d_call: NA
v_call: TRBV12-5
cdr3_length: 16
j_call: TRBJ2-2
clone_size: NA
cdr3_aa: CASGLVLGPNTGELFF
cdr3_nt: TGTGCTAGTGGTTTGGTACTTGGACCGAACACCGGGGAGCTGTTTTTT

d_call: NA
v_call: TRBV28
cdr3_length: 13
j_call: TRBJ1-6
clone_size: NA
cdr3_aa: CASSSPTVSPLHF
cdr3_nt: TGTGCCAGCAGTTCTCCCACCGTTTCACCCCTCCACTTT

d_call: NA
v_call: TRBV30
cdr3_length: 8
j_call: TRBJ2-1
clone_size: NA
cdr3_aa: CAWEGTLF
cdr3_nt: TGTGCCTGGGAGGGCACCCTCTTC

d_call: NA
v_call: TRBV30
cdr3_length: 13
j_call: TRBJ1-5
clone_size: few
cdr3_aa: CAWSPTGSLAQHF
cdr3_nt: TGTGCCTGGAGTCCCACCGGGTCCTTAGCCCAGCATTTT

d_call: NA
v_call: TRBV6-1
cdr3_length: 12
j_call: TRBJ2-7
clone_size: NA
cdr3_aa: CASSEGPYEQYF
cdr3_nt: TGTGCCAGCAGTGAAGGCCCCTACGAGCAGTACTTC

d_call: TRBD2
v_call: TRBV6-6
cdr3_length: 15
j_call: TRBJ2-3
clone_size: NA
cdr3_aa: CASSYTSGSTDTQYF
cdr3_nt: TGTGCCAGCAGTTACACTAGCGGGAGCACAGATACGCAGTATTTT

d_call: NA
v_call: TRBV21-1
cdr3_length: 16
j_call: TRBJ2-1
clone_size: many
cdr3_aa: CASSITSGRILNEQFF
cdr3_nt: TGTGCCAGCAGCATAACTAGCGGGAGGATCCTGAATGAGCAGTTCTTC

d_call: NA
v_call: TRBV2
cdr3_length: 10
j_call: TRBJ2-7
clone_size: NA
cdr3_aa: CASRAYEQYF
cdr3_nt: TGTGCCAGCAGAGCATACGAGCAGTACTTC

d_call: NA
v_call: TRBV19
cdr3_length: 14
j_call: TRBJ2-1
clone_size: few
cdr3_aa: CASSIDTFYNEQFF
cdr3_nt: TGTGCCAGCAGTATTGATACTTTCTACAATGAGCAGTTCTTC

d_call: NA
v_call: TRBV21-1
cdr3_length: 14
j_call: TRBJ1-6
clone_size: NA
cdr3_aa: CASSKTGGDSPLHF
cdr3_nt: TGTGCCAGCAGCAAAACAGGGGGGGATTCACCCCTCCACTTT

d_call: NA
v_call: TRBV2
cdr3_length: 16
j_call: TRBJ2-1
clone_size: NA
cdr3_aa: CASNLDGGSSYNEQFF
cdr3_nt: TGTGCCAGCAATTTGGATGGCGGGTCCTCCTACAATGAGCAGTTCTTC

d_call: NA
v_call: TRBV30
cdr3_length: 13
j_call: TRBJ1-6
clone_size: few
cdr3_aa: CAWSSTDNSPLHF
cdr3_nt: TGTGCCTGGAGTAGCACTGATAATTCACCCCTCCACTTT

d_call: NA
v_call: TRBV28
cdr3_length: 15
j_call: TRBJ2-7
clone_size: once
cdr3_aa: CASSRDSVRSYEQYF
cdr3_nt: TGTGCCAGCAGTCGTGACTCGGTTAGGTCCTACGAGCAGTACTTC

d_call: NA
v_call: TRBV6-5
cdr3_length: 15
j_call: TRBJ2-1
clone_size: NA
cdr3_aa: CASSYSSGPYNEQFF
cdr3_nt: TGTGCCAGCAGTTACTCTAGCGGACCCTACAATGAGCAGTTCTTC

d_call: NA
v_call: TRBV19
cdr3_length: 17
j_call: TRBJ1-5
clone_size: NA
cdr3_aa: CASSRGLGERGNQPQHF
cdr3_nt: TGTGCCAGTAGTAGGGGGCTCGGGGAGAGGGGCAATCAGCCCCAGCATTTT

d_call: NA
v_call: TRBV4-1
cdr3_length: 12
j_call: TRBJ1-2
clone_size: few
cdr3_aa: CASSQEAYGYTF
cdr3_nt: TGCGCCAGCAGCCAAGAGGCCTATGGCTACACCTTC

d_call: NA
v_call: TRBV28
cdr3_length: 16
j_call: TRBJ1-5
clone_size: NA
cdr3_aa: CASSPLGEGSNQPQHF
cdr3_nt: TGTGCCAGCAGCCCTTTAGGGGAGGGAAGCAATCAGCCCCAGCATTTT

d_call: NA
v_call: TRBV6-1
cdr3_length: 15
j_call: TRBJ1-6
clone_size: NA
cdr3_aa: CASSEAWHDNSPLHF
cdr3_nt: TGTGCCAGCAGTGAAGCCTGGCACGATAATTCACCCCTCCACTTT

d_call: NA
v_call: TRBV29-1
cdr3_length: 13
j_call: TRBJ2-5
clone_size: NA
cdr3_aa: CSVDRRGQETQYF
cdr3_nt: TGCAGCGTTGATCGGCGGGGACAAGAGACCCAGTACTTC

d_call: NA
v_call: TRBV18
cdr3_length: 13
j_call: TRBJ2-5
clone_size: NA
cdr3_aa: CASSPGGRQTQYF
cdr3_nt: TGTGCCAGCTCACCAGGAGGCAGGCAGACCCAGTACTTC

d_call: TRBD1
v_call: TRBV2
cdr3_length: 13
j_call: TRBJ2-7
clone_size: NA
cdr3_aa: CASTRDRSYEQYF
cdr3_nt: TGTGCCAGCACCCGGGACAGGTCGTACGAGCAGTACTTC

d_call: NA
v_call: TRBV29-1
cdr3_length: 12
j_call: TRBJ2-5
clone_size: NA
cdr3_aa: CSVTGAKETQYF
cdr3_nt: TGCAGCGTTACGGGCGCGAAAGAGACCCAGTACTTC

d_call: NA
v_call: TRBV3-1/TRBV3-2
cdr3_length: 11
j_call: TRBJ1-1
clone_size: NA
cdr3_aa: CASTRLTEAFF
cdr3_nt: TGTGCCAGCACCAGGTTAACTGAAGCTTTCTTT

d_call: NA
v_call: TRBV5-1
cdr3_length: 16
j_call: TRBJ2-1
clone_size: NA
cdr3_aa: CASSLDGRDSYNEQFF
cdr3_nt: TGCGCCAGCAGCTTGGATGGCAGGGATTCCTACAATGAGCAGTTCTTC

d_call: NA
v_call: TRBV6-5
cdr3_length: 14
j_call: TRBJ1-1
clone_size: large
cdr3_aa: CASSTGSTNTEAFF
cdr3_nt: TGTGCCAGCAGTACAGGGTCGACGAACACTGAAGCTTTCTTT

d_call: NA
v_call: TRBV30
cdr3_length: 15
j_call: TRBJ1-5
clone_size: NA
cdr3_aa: CAWSPPGRLNQPQHF
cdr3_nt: TGTGCCTGGAGTCCCCCGGGAAGGTTAAATCAGCCCCAGCATTTT

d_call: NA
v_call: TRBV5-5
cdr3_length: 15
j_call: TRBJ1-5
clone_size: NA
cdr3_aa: CASSLLGGTNQPQHF
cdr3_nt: TGTGCCAGCAGCCTCCTCGGGGGAACGAATCAGCCCCAGCATTTT

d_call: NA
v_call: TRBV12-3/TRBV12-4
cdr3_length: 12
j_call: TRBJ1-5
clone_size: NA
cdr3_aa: CASSPRIEAQHF
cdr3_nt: TGTGCCAGCAGTCCCCGAATCGAGGCCCAGCATTTT

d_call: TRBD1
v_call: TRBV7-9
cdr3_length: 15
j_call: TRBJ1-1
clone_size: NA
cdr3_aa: CASSSQGAIGTEAFF
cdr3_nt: TGTGCCAGCAGCTCACAGGGGGCGATAGGTACTGAAGCTTTCTTT

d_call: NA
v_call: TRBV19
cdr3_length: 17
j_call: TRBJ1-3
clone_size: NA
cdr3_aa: CASSIDPRTVSGNTIYF
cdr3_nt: TGTGCCAGTAGTATAGATCCTCGGACAGTATCTGGAAACACCATATATTTT